Listed below are T cell receptor beta chains from one sample, sequenced in a study of T cell repertoires in aging, cancer and after chemotherapy. TCRdb analysed the multiplex PCR reads with MiXCR anew, one entry per CDR3 protein. This sample has 1,300 or so distinct CDR3 sequences, with 29% found just once. Sequenced input: blood. Receptor source: a human donor with a solid tumor. The CDR3 runs from the conserved cysteine through the conserved F or W. Each record gives: V gene, J gene, clone size, D gene, CDR3 protein, CDR3 DNA. D genes are given only for firm matches. A row's size may be missing; if present it is once, few, many or a size class.

>TRBV12-3/TRBV12-4|TRBJ2-5|once|TRBD2
CASSLVGGLAESQETQYF
TGTGCCAGCAGTTTAGTAGGGGGACTAGCGGAGTCCCAAGAGACCCAGTACTTC
>TRBV30|TRBJ1-5|large|.
CAWSRQLNQPQHF
TGTGCCTGGAGCCGACAGTTAAATCAGCCCCAGCATTTT
>TRBV20-1|TRBJ2-7|few|.
CSAGLLDRDYEQYF
TGCAGTGCTGGATTACTGGACAGAGACTACGAGCAGTACTTC
>TRBV11-3|TRBJ2-1|.|TRBD2
CASSLDRGTSGGNEQFF
TGTGCCAGCAGCTTAGATCGCGGGACTAGCGGAGGGAATGAGCAGTTCTTC
>TRBV24-1|TRBJ2-1|.|.
CATSDFFGQGHNEQFF
.
>TRBV5-5|TRBJ2-3|.|.
CASSPLYGSLPGADTQYF
TGTGCCAGCAGTCCCCTTTACGGATCCCTACCAGGGGCAGATACGCAGTATTTT
>TRBV5-4|TRBJ2-3|few|TRBD2
CASRLGLADTDTQYF
TGTGCCAGCAGGTTGGGACTAGCGGACACAGATACGCAGTATTTT
>TRBV6-1|TRBJ1-4|few|.
CASSGGGADEKLFF
TGTGCCAGCAGTGGTGGAGGGGCTGATGAAAAACTGTTTTTT
>TRBV10-2|TRBJ1-6|few|.
CASRATGSYNSPLHF
TGCGCCAGCAGGGCCACAGGGTCCTATAATTCACCCCTCCACTTT
>TRBV11-2|TRBJ2-5|.|TRBD1
CASSLFRGQSGQETQYF
TGTGCCAGCAGCTTATTCAGGGGGCAGTCCGGCCAAGAGACCCAGTACTTC
>TRBV7-3|TRBJ2-2|few|TRBD2
CASSFGTSGSTGELFF
TGTGCCAGCAGCTTCGGGACTAGCGGAAGCACCGGGGAGCTGTTTTTT
>TRBV6-6|TRBJ2-1|.|TRBD2
CASSPPSGRVDEQFF
TGTGCCAGCAGCCCCCCTAGCGGGAGAGTCGATGAGCAGTTCTTC
>TRBV5-5|TRBJ2-7|hyperexpanded|.
CASSWGNEQYF
TGTGCCAGCAGCTGGGGGAACGAGCAGTACTTC
>TRBV20-1|TRBJ2-3|.|TRBD2
CSARGRLADTDTQYF
TGCAGTGCTAGGGGACGACTAGCGGACACAGATACGCAGTATTTT
>TRBV10-3|TRBJ1-2|.|TRBD1
CAISPSDREKLHKNYGYTF
TGTGCCATCAGTCCCTCGGACAGGGAAAAGCTCCATAAAAACTATGGCTACACCTTC
>TRBV20-1|TRBJ2-5|.|TRBD2
CSASLQRGKETQYF
TGCAGTGCTAGTCTCCAGCGGGGTAAAGAGACCCAGTACTTC
>TRBV7-2|TRBJ2-2|few|.
CASSFGTLNTGELFF
TGTGCCAGCAGCTTTGGGACACTCAACACCGGGGAGCTGTTTTTT
>TRBV29-1|TRBJ2-7|large|TRBD1
CSVKRQGTYEQYF
TGCAGCGTCAAAAGACAGGGGACTTACGAGCAGTACTTC
>TRBV30|TRBJ2-1|few|.
CAWRRPVGNEQFF
TGTGCCTGGAGGAGGCCAGTAGGCAATGAGCAGTTCTTC
>TRBV5-1|TRBJ2-7|few|.
CASSLALGGTYEQYF
TGCGCCAGCAGCTTGGCACTCGGCGGTACCTACGAGCAGTACTTC
>TRBV6-5|TRBJ1-6|large|TRBD1
CASSYGTGGNSPLHF
TGTGCCAGCAGTTACGGAACAGGGGGGAATTCACCCCTCCACTTT
>TRBV7-2|TRBJ2-3|large|TRBD2
CASSSRSSGGRDTQYF
TGTGCCAGCAGCTCCCGTTCTAGCGGGGGGCGGGATACGCAGTATTTT
>TRBV30|TRBJ1-1|large|.
CAWGTHEGTEAFF
TGTGCCTGGGGGACCCACGAGGGCACTGAAGCTTTCTTT
>TRBV7-9|TRBJ2-3|.|TRBD2
CASSSGLSGGTNTPSTDTQYF
TGTGCCAGCAGCTCGGGCCTCTCGGGAGGCACCAATACTCCTAGCACAGATACGCAGTATTTT
>TRBV28|TRBJ2-7|.|.
CASSRIRDGLYEQYF
TGTGCCAGCAGTCGGATCCGGGACGGACTCTACGAGCAGTACTTC
>TRBV30|TRBJ2-6|large|.
CAWQSATRGVGANVLTF
TGTGCCTGGCAGTCTGCTACAAGGGGCGTTGGGGCCAACGTCCTGACTTTC
>TRBV18|TRBJ2-6|.|TRBD1
CASFRQGSGANVLTF
TGTGCCAGCTTCAGACAGGGCTCTGGGGCCAACGTCCTGACTTTC
>TRBV19|TRBJ2-1|.|TRBD2
CASSIGALGGGLANEQFF
TGTGCCAGTAGTATAGGGGCTTTGGGGGGAGGGCTGGCGAATGAGCAGTTCTTC
>TRBV6-5|TRBJ2-7|large|TRBD1
CASSPDRGTYEQYF
TGTGCCAGCAGTCCAGACAGGGGTACCTACGAGCAGTACTTC
>TRBV20-1|TRBJ2-3|.|.
CSASGAISDLDTQYF
TGCAGTGCTAGTGGGGCAATTTCGGATCTGGATACGCAGTATTTT
>TRBV5-5|TRBJ2-1|few|.
CASSLQGNEQFF
TGTGCCAGCAGCTTGCAGGGCAATGAGCAGTTCTTC
>TRBV7-9|TRBJ1-1|few|.
CASSFVPTGMNTEAFF
TGTGCCAGCAGCTTCGTCCCGACGGGGATGAACACTGAAGCTTTCTTT
>TRBV5-1|TRBJ2-7|few|.
CASSPGTLYYEQYF
TGCGCCAGCAGCCCAGGGACACTTTACTACGAGCAGTACTTC
>TRBV7-2|TRBJ2-1|.|.
CASSLDDWARDEQFF
TGTGCCAGCAGCTTAGATGACTGGGCTAGGGATGAGCAGTTCTTC
>TRBV28|TRBJ2-7|.|TRBD1
CASRTTGYPEQYF
TGTGCCAGCAGGACGACAGGGTACCCCGAGCAGTACTTC
>TRBV5-4|TRBJ1-1|few|.
CASRIMWDTEAFF
TGTGCCAGCAGGATTATGTGGGACACTGAAGCTTTCTTT
>TRBV12-3/TRBV12-4|TRBJ2-3|.|TRBD2
CASGPTGGGTDTQYF
TGTGCTAGTGGTCCCACCGGCGGGGGAACAGATACGCAGTATTTT
>TRBV6-1|TRBJ2-7|large|TRBD1
CASSVGDSYEQYF
TGTGCCAGCAGTGTTGGGGACAGCTACGAGCAGTACTTC
>TRBV12-3/TRBV12-4|TRBJ1-2|few|TRBD1
CASNLSGTGGGGYTF
TGTGCCAGCAACCTCTCTGGGACAGGGGGTGGAGGCTACACCTTC
>TRBV10-3|TRBJ2-3|.|.
CAISETGPDTQYF
TGTGCCATCAGTGAGACAGGGCCAGATACGCAGTATTTT
>TRBV7-2|TRBJ1-3|.|TRBD1
CASSLDNRGYGNTIYF
TGTGCCAGCAGCTTAGACAACAGGGGATATGGAAACACCATATATTTT
>TRBV6-2/TRBV6-3|TRBJ2-3|few|.
CASSYSDPTGADTQYF
TGTGCCAGCAGTTACTCAGATCCAACGGGGGCAGATACGCAGTATTTT
>TRBV19|TRBJ1-3|few|TRBD1
CASRARDRGNTIYF
TGTGCCAGTAGGGCCCGGGACAGAGGAAACACCATATATTTT
>TRBV6-5|TRBJ1-1|large|.
CASSTGPNTEAFF
TGTGCCAGCAGTACGGGACCTAACACTGAAGCTTTCTTT
>TRBV29-1|TRBJ1-2|hyperexpanded|.
CSVEDNYGYTF
TGCAGCGTTGAGGACAACTATGGCTACACCTTC
>TRBV5-1|TRBJ1-6|few|TRBD1
CASSLEGQYNSPLHF
TGCGCCAGCAGCTTGGAGGGACAGTATAATTCACCCCTCCACTTT
>TRBV7-3|TRBJ2-1|.|TRBD1
CASSLRQGLYNEQFF
TGTGCCAGCAGCTTAAGACAGGGGCTATACAATGAGCAGTTCTTC
>TRBV19|TRBJ2-7|large|.
CASSIQGSEQYF
TGTGCCAGTAGTATACAGGGCTCCGAGCAGTACTTC
>TRBV6-5|TRBJ1-1|large|.
CASSYGYPSNTEAFF
TGTGCCAGCAGTTACGGGTATCCATCGAACACTGAAGCTTTCTTT
>TRBV6-2/TRBV6-3|TRBJ1-2|.|.
CASSYWNPGNSYTF
TGTGCCAGCAGTTATTGGAACCCCGGGAACAGCTACACCTTC
>TRBV20-1|TRBJ1-2|.|TRBD1
CSARDDRDGGYTF
TGCAGTGCTAGAGATGACAGGGACGGCGGCTACACCTTC
>TRBV12-3/TRBV12-4|TRBJ1-2|few|.
CASTLGRLNNYGYTF
TGTGCCAGCACCCTCGGACGGCTTAATAACTATGGCTACACCTTC
>TRBV30|TRBJ2-7|.|TRBD1
CAWEGTGVIYEQYF
TGTGCCTGGGAAGGGACAGGGGTCATCTACGAGCAGTACTTC
>TRBV6-6|TRBJ1-6|.|TRBD1
CASRPDRGGSPLHF
TGTGCCAGCAGACCAGACAGGGGAGGGTCACCCCTCCACTTT
>TRBV29-1|TRBJ2-7|large|TRBD1
CSALTGGFHEQYF
TGCAGCGCTTTGACAGGGGGCTTCCACGAGCAGTACTTC